This TCR beta chain stems from a study of T cells after yellow fever vaccination (dated by TCRdb to about 2019). General notes on the study: Libraries from fractions with low cell numbers were prepared with the SMART-Seq v4 Ultra Low Input RNA kit. To track T-cell clones before and after primary and booster YFV17D yellow fever vaccination, bulk TCR alpha and beta repertoires were sequenced longitudinally. Two healthy male donors, one aged 18 to 30 and one aged 30 to 39 years, were included in the cohort. Blood was collected at multiple timepoints before and after primary and secondary immunization, and bulk PBMC replicates and cell subsets were isolated.

The sample's treatment or condition, from its label and the paper: live attenuated yellow fever vaccine strain. PBMCs were isolated from peripheral blood using a standard Ficoll-Paque protocol. CD4 and CD8 T-cell fractions were isolated with Dynabeads CD4 and CD8 positive selection kits. TriZol was used to extract RNA from bulk PBMCs, CD4 and CD8 fractions, and dextramer-positive and dextramer-negative fractions. Sequencer: Illumina NovaSeq 6000. TCR cDNA was synthesized by 5'RACE template switching, which introduced a universal primer site and unique molecular identifiers. cDNA synthesis was primed from both the TCR alpha and TCR beta constant segments. Library amplification involved two PCR steps, and the second step added sample barcodes and sequencing adapters. Sequencing of libraries was done on Illumina HiSeq 2500 (2x100 bp) or NovaSeq (2x150 bp). Per the authors' processing: Reads were demultiplexed and collapsed into UMI consensus sequences with MIGEC, and V(D)J alignment was performed with MiXCR. Vaccine-responding clonotypes were identified with edgeR using replicate PBMC samples, with FDR below 0.01 and a log2 fold change above 5 up to day 15 being required. CD4 or CD8 identity was assigned to each bulk clonotype according to whether the clonotype was present at higher abundance in the sequenced CD4 repertoire or the sequenced CD8 repertoire. Clones were called with MiXCR by TCRdb after fastp trimmed the public reads at Q25, and only in-frame beta chains were retained. CDR3 protein duplicates are merged, each entry listing the most common genes and DNA. In this record, the V and J calls reflect TCRdb's handling and not the investigators' own analysis. For this sample there are fewer than 100,000 distinct CDR3 sequences; roughly 6% appear just once. More than 40% of the sample is in the top ten clones.

Spanning cysteine to phenylalanine, the CDR3 consists of 12 amino acids. The only DNA kept is the CDR3, 36 bases in frame from the first base. CDR1 and CDR2 were assigned from the germline V gene (reference sequence) as SEHNR and FQNEAQ. The junction shows trimming of 4 bases on V and 7 bases on J, plus 8 bases between the germline ends. This clonotype was seen at least ten times. This clone's antigen is unknown. There are no base qualities to consult, and no much larger clone falls within one base. Study-wide findings and limitations: Because abundant contaminating clonotypes from the bulk population could be contained in FACS-sorted repertoires, computational filtering was required. Most clones expanded after primary vaccination were re-detected after the booster (almost 98% of CD4 and approximately 88% of CD8), suggesting broad memory maintenance. A small share of clonotypes occurred in both CD4 and CD8 compartments, likely arising from convergent recombination. The secondary T-cell response was weaker than the primary response but faster, peaking on day 5 instead of day 15. Because only a couple of donors were included in the study, the extent to which the findings can be generalized is limited.

This TCR derives from a man aged 18 to 30 who received the YFV17D yellow fever vaccine. The sequencing here drew on CD8+ T cells sorted from PBMCs, taken 10 days after the yellow fever booster vaccination. The V and J segments used are TRBV7-9 and TRBJ1-5; too little of a D gene remains to name it. The DNA sequence follows: TGTGCCAGCAGCTACCTATCGCAGCCCCAGCATTTT. This is translated as CASSYLSQPQHF.